Given below is one T cell receptor beta chain in context. This entry is derived from a study of chemoradiotherapy in HPV16-positive cancers. Germline V lookup: CDR1 MDHEN, CDR2 SYDVKM. V lost 5 bases to trimming and J lost 3 bases, with 10 bases between them. The CDR3 is made up of 14 amino acids. The method was immunoSEQ multiplex PCR; TCRdb's version includes in-frame clones alone and lacks a portion of them. The sample consists of fewer than 25,000 clones, 73% of them appearing once. Sample collection occurred from a patient who underwent chemoradiotherapy. This TCR came from a human donor with HPV-associated anogenital cancer. The gene calls are TRBV28 and TRBJ1-4; D unclear. In DNA, the CDR3 is TGTGCCAGCAGTCCTCGGGTAGCTAATGAAAAACTGTTTTTT. Its translation is CASSPRVANEKLFF.